This paragraph reports one T cell receptor (beta chain). Distinct nucleotide sequences in the sample also encode this CDR3. Repertoires were generated with immunoSEQ multiplex PCR, while TCRdb's copy carries only in-frame clones and drops some. This table has about 200,000 clones, around 79% appearing once. The data are from a study of blood T cell repertoires in COVID-19. V lost 3 bases to trimming and J lost 8 bases, with 10 bases between them. CDR3 length: 13 residues. Germline CDR1 is LGHDT and CDR2 is YNNKEL (reference sequence). This receptor was obtained from a man aged 45-65 years who had recovered from COVID-19. The material sequenced was peripheral blood. The rearrangement uses TRBV3-1 (or the pseudogene TRBV3-2) and TRBJ1-4; D not certain. The CDR3 nucleotides are TGTGCCAGCAGCCAGGAGGGAGGCGAAAAACTGTTTTTT. Translation: CASSQEGGEKLFF.